A selection of T cell receptor beta chains follows, all from one sample in a study of T cells after somatic rescue of genetic block. Profiled with immunoSEQ multiplex PCR; TCRdb holds only in-frame clones, not every one. This sample carries 15,000 or so clones, around 70% of them seen once, and the ten largest clones take less than 35%. The sample consisted of peripheral blood mononuclear cells (PBMCs). All receptors come from a young man. The CDR3 runs from the conserved cysteine through the conserved F or W. Each record gives: V gene, J gene, CDR3 protein.

>TRBV28|TRBJ1-3
CASSLPSSSGNTIYF
>TRBV18|TRBJ2-4
CASSPNRALEGDIQYF
>TRBV2|TRBJ1-6
CASSPDRVNSPLHF
>TRBV20-1|TRBJ2-7
CSARGAEYF
>TRBV27|TRBJ2-3
CASSLVNSGTDTQYF
>TRBV11-2|TRBJ1-1
CASSLQGVENTEAFF
>TRBV28|TRBJ2-7
CASSLRYEQYF
>TRBV6-6|TRBJ1-1
CASSKPRGEAFF
>TRBV28|TRBJ1-1
CATRKRVTNTEAFF
>TRBV5-1|TRBJ2-7
CASSPLSLRDHEQYF
>TRBV5-4|TRBJ2-3
CASSPQAVSTDTQYF
>TRBV6-1|TRBJ1-1
CASSEAGRVRANTEAFF
>TRBV28|TRBJ2-3
CASSYQTGGTHTQYF